This TCR beta chain was identified in a study of cytomegalovirus exposure and HLA in healthy donors. The count of this clone is one. Sequencing was performed with immunoSEQ multiplex PCR; in TCRdb, only in-frame clones are kept and a portion is missing. Of fewer than 300,000 clones detected, more than 75% appear once; the ten largest clones hold approximately 0.94%. The sequencing input was PBMCs. The receptor's source is a woman younger than 30 in good health and CMV-seronegative.

The CDR3 region is CASSQGGLGLNDEQFF. CDR3 sequence (DNA): TGCGCCAGCAGCCAGGGTGGACTAGGACTTAATGACGAGCAGTTCTTC. V is TRBV4-1 and J is TRBJ2-1; 7 bases are shared with TRBD2. The germline CDR1 and CDR2 sequences are MGHRA and YSYEKL. J was trimmed by 10 bases and V by 3 bases; bases with no gene match: 15. The CDR3 is 16 amino acids.